These 28 T cell receptor beta chains share one sample of origin, sequenced in a study of blood T cell repertoires in COVID-19. TCRdb's table, derived via immunoSEQ multiplex PCR, lists solely in-frame clones and lacks some. The sample consists of around 60,000 clones, 88% of them appearing once. Sequenced material: peripheral blood. Receptors were obtained from a man aged 45-65 years with active COVID-19.

This rearrangement joins TRBV7-8 to TRBJ2-5; D might be TRBD1 (5 bases). The germline CDR1 and CDR2 sequences are SGHVS and FQNEAQ. This CDR3 has 14 amino acids. Trimming stripped 3 bases from V and 5 bases from J, with 13 bases between. CDR3 region: CASSFPYRTETQYF. Written as DNA, the CDR3 is TGTGCCAGCAGCTTCCCATACAGGACGGAGACCCAGTACTTC.

The chain couples TRBV5-1 to TRBJ1-2; 7 nucleotides match TRBD1. The V gene end was trimmed by 0 bases and the J gene end by 7 bases; junction bases not matched to a gene: 9. Germline-derived CDR1 and CDR2 are SGHRS and YFSETQ. There are 15 residues in the CDR3. The CDR3 coding sequence is TGCGCCAGCAGCTTGGATACAGGGGCTCTCGGTGGCTACACCTTC. Translated: CASSLDTGALGGYTF. The whole variable domain, remainder taken from reference TRBV5-1 and TRBJ1-2, is KAGVTQTPRYLIKTRGQQVTLSCSPISGHRSVSWYQQTPGQGLQFLFEYFSETQRNKGNFPGRFSGRQFSNSRSEMNVSTLELGDSALYLCASSLDTGALGGYTFGSGTRLTVV.

The chain is built from TRBV3-1 (or the pseudogene TRBV3-2) and TRBJ2-3, with 8 bases fitting TRBD2. The V segment lost 0 bases and the J segment 9 bases; nucleotides outside the gene matches: 8. The germline V gene encodes CDR1 LGHDT and CDR2 YNNKEL (reference sequence). CDR3 length: 15 amino acids. The CDR3 reads CASSQDGGARRTQYF. CDR3 bases: TGTGCCAGCAGCCAAGACGGGGGGGCAAGGAGGACGCAGTATTTT.

This rearrangement joins TRBV7-9 to TRBJ2-3; the D gene is possibly TRBD1 (5 bases). V was cut by 6 bases and J by 6 bases, with 10 bases left in between. This CDR3 contains 12 residues. Per the germline V gene, CDR1 is SEHNR and CDR2 is FQNEAQ (reference sequence). The CDR3 loop is CASRYNRDTQYF. The CDR3 DNA is TGTGCCAGCAGATATAACAGGGATACGCAGTATTTT.

This clone occurred a few times. As DNA, the CDR3 is TGCGCCAGCAGCTTGGGCGGAGGGCCATCCTACGAGCAGTACTTC. Protein: CASSLGGGPSYEQYF. The chain is built from TRBV5-1 and TRBJ2-7, with TRBD2 as a possible D gene (6 bases). V lost 0 bases and J lost 1, with 11 bases in between. This CDR3 has 15 residues. CDR1 is SGHRS, CDR2 YFSETQ, per germline.

This chain uses TRBV30 with TRBJ1-1, with a weak D call TRBD1 (6 bases). The ends were cut back, 3 bases at V and 5 bases at J, with 13 bases in the middle. The CDR3 sequence is 13 residues long. Germline lookup yields CDR1 GTSNPN and CDR2 SVGIG (reference sequence). CDR3 sequence (DNA): TGTGCCTGGAGCGCTACAGGGAAGACTGAAGCTTTCTTT. Protein sequence: CAWSATGKTEAFF. The whole variable domain, filled in from reference TRBV30 and TRBJ1-1, reads SQTIHQWPATLVQPVGSPLSLECTVEGTSNPNLYWYRQAAGRGLQLLFYSVGIGQISSEVPQNLSASRPQDRQFILSSKKLLLSDSGFYLCAWSATGKTEAFFGQGTRLTVV.

This chain connects TRBV19 to TRBJ2-7; weak D call: TRBD1 (6 bases). Germline CDR1 and CDR2: LNHDA and SQIVND (reference sequence). The CDR3 length is 13 residues. The V and J ends lost 4 bases and 1 base respectively, with 8 bases between them. In DNA form, the CDR3 reads TGTGCCAGTAGTAGCGGACAGTCCTACGAGCAGTACTTC. Its protein is CASSSGQSYEQYF. Supplemented by reference TRBV19 and TRBJ2-7, the full variable domain reads DGGITQSPKYLFRKEGQNVTLSCEQNLNHDAMYWYRQDPGQGLRLIYYSQIVNDFQKGDIAEGYSVSREKKESFPLTVTSAQKNPTAFYLCASSSGQSYEQYFGPGTRLTVT.

The V and J genes are TRBV2 and TRBJ1-2; 7 bases align to TRBD1. V gave up 2 bases and J gave up 4 bases; unmatched junction bases: 10. This CDR3 is built from 16 residues. Germline-derived CDR1 and CDR2 are SNHLY and FYNNEI. The CDR3 coding sequence is TGTGCCAGCAGTGAAAGGGGGCTTGCTCTATTCTATGGCTACACCTTC. This encodes CASSERGLALFYGYTF.

The chain uses TRBV7-3 and TRBJ2-3; D is ambiguous. CDR1 is SGHTA, CDR2 FQGTGA, per germline. The V gene lost 4 bases and the J gene lost 6 bases, with 11 bases spanning the gap. This CDR3 contains 13 residues. CDR3 sequence reads: CASSSLSGDTQYF. The CDR3 DNA is TGTGCCAGCAGCTCCCTCTCCGGGGATACGCAGTATTTT.

V usage is TRBV2 and J usage is TRBJ1-2; 9 bases match TRBD1. Trimming took 6 bases from V and 2 from J; bases not matched to a gene: 4. The CDR3 loop spans 14 amino acids. Germline lookup yields CDR1 SNHLY and CDR2 FYNNEI. Here the CDR3 reads CASRGGQGNYGYTF. In DNA form, the CDR3 reads TGTGCCAGCAGGGGAGGACAGGGGAACTATGGCTACACCTTC.

The chain links TRBV6-5 to TRBJ2-3; the match to TRBD1 covers 8 bases. Germline lookup yields CDR1 MNHEY and CDR2 SVGAGI. This CDR3 is built from 15 residues. V gave up 5 bases and J gave up 4 bases; unmatched junction bases: 8. The CDR3 loop is CASSRGQGIPDTQYF. CDR3 DNA sequence: TGTGCCAGCAGTCGCGGACAGGGTATTCCAGATACGCAGTATTTT.

V gene TRBV6-5 combines with J gene TRBJ2-5; 7 nucleotides match TRBD2. Looked up from germline, CDR1 is MNHEY and CDR2 is SVGAGI. The CDR3 is made up of 16 amino acids. V dropped 2 bases and J dropped 2; count of bases not matched to a gene: 8. The CDR3 is CASSYGQRGDQETQYF. CDR3 coding DNA: TGTGCCAGCAGTTACGGCCAGCGGGGAGATCAAGAGACCCAGTACTTC.

The chain uses TRBV7-8 and TRBJ2-7; tentative D call: TRBD2 (6 bases). Germline CDR1 is SGHVS and CDR2 is FQNEAQ. The CDR3 has 14 residues. With 2 bases removed from V and 1 base from J, the gap between germline ends came to 9 bases. CDR3 loop: CASSLFSGSYEQYF. The CDR3 DNA reads as TGTGCCAGCAGCTTATTTAGCGGATCCTACGAGCAGTACTTC. Drawing the rest from reference TRBV7-8 and TRBJ2-7, the complete variable domain is GAGVSQSPRYKVAKRGQDVALRCDPISGHVSLFWYQQALGQGPEFLTYFQNEAQLDKSGLPSDRFFAERPEGSVSTLKIQRTQQEDSAVYLCASSLFSGSYEQYFGPGTRLTVT.

J is TRBJ2-1 and V is TRBV5-1; 7 nucleotides agree with TRBD1. The CDR3 spans 15 residues. Trimming at V came to 4 bases and at J to 4 bases, leaving 8 bases not matched to a gene. Per germline, CDR1 SGHRS and CDR2 YFSETQ. CDR3 DNA sequence: TGCGCCAGCAGCCTCCAGGGGGTGCGATACAATGAGCAGTTCTTC. Amino acids: CASSLQGVRYNEQFF.

The rearrangement links TRBV6-5 to TRBJ2-2; D gene uncertain. V was clipped by 0 bases and J by 1 base, with 6 bases between them. Germline loops: CDR1 MNHEY, CDR2 SVGAGI. The CDR3 loop spans 15 amino acids. CDR3 in DNA: TGTGCCAGCAGTTACTCGAGCCGGAACACCGGGGAGCTGTTTTTT. The encoded protein is CASSYSSRNTGELFF.

V and J are TRBV6-1 and TRBJ2-3, with 7 nucleotides matching TRBD2. With 1 base clipped from V and 13 bases from J, the junction kept 5 bases outside the gene matches. There are 12 residues in the CDR3. Germline CDR1 reads MNHNS; CDR2 reads SASEGT. CDR3 sequence (DNA): TGTGCCAGCAGTGAAGTGGCAGGGAGGGAGTATTTT. It translates to CASSEVAGREYF.

V gene TRBV5-5 combines with J gene TRBJ2-7; 8 nucleotides agree with TRBD1. This CDR3 is built from 14 residues. Germline CDR1 is SGHKS and CDR2 is YYEKEE (reference sequence). V was clipped by 0 bases and J by 7 bases; unmatched bases: 6. The CDR3 loop reads CASSLGQGAWEQYF. CDR3 nucleotides: TGTGCCAGCAGCTTGGGCCAGGGGGCGTGGGAGCAGTACTTC.

V and J are TRBV11-3 and TRBJ2-3; 9 nucleotides align to TRBD2. The CDR3 is 16 amino acids. V gave up 8 bases and J gave up 3 bases; unmatched junction bases: 12. Germline V CDR1 and CDR2: SGHNT, YENEEA. The CDR3 loop is CASVLGESGGTDTQYF. The CDR3 DNA reads as TGTGCCAGCGTCCTAGGGGAAAGCGGGGGGACAGATACGCAGTATTTT.

V usage is TRBV4-2 and J usage is TRBJ1-2; D remains unclear. Trimming removed 0 bases from V and 7 bases from J, with 9 bases in between. The CDR3 contains 13 residues. Germline V gene sequence: CDR1 LGHNA, CDR2 YNFKEQ. CDR3 coding DNA: TGTGCCAGCAGCCAAGACCAGGCCTTTGGCTACACCTTC. Its protein product is CASSQDQAFGYTF.

The gene calls are TRBV7-2 and TRBJ2-3, with D uncertain. Germline lookup yields CDR1 SGHTA and CDR2 FQGNSA. This CDR3 contains 13 residues. V lost 6 bases and J 0 bases, leaving 7 bases between the germline ends. The CDR3 DNA reads TGTGCCAGCAGACTCCTCAGCACAGATACGCAGTATTTT. It yields the protein CASRLLSTDTQYF.

The chain links TRBV19 to TRBJ2-3; TRBD2 matches at 7 bases. The V gene's germline CDR1 is LNHDA and CDR2 SQIVND (reference sequence). V dropped 6 bases and J dropped 2; count of bases not matched to a gene: 14. The CDR3 runs to 17 residues. The CDR3 DNA reads as TGTGCCAGTAGCGATCCTCTTCTGCGGGGGAACACAGATACGCAGTATTTT. Its protein is CASSDPLLRGNTDTQYF.

The V gene is TRBV7-2, the J gene TRBJ2-7, with a possible D match to TRBD2 (5 bases). V lost 0 bases and J 1 base, leaving 13 bases between the germline ends. The CDR3 sequence is 16 residues long. The V gene's germline CDR1 is SGHTA and CDR2 FQGNSA. The CDR3 DNA sequence: TGTGCCAGCAGCTTAGCGTCGGGGAGAAGGTCCTACGAGCAGTACTTC. Its protein product is CASSLASGRRSYEQYF.

The chain employs TRBV5-6 and TRBJ2-3, with 7 positions matching TRBD1. The CDR3 is 17 residues long. Losses at the gene ends were 2 bases for V and 3 bases for J; bases not matched to a gene: 12. Germline loops: CDR1 SGHDT, CDR2 YYEEEE. This CDR3 reads CASSFELGTAWTDTQYF. CDR3 nucleotide sequence: TGTGCCAGCAGCTTTGAGCTCGGGACAGCGTGGACAGATACGCAGTATTTT.

The V and J genes are TRBV6-5 and TRBJ1-6; 8 positions agree with TRBD1. The length of the CDR3 is 15 residues. Germline CDR1 MNHEY, CDR2 SVGAGI. Trimming removed 6 bases from V and 9 bases from J; junction bases left unmatched: 10. The CDR3 region has the DNA TGTGCCAGCAGGAACGACAGGGGCGAGTCTTCACCCCTCCACTTT. Its translation is CASRNDRGESSPLHF.

J is TRBJ1-6 and V is TRBV7-2, with 9 bases fitting TRBD1. The CDR3 runs to 15 residues. Germline values: CDR1 SGHTA, CDR2 FQGNSA. After removal of 2 bases from V and 7 bases from J, the junction contained 3 bases not matched to a gene. The CDR3 nucleotides are TGTGCCAGCAGCTTACAGGGACAGGGAAATTCACCCCTCCACTTT. It is translated as CASSLQGQGNSPLHF.

The chain carries TRBV7-3 and TRBJ2-5; 7 positions match TRBD1. Losses at the gene ends were 5 bases for V and 4 bases for J; bases not matched to a gene: 7. The CDR3 is 14 residues long. CDR1 is SGHTA, CDR2 FQGTGA, per germline. This chain's CDR3 is CASSPGTALETQYF. The CDR3 DNA follows: TGTGCCAGCAGCCCCGGGACAGCCCTAGAGACCCAGTACTTC. Variable domain in full (rest from reference TRBV7-3 and TRBJ2-5): GAGVSQTPSNKVTEKGKYVELRCDPISGHTALYWYRQSLGQGPEFLIYFQGTGAADDSGLPNDRFFAVRPEGSVSTLKIQRTERGDSAVYLCASSPGTALETQYFGPGTRLLVL.

V and J are TRBV7-6 and TRBJ2-7; 7 bases map to TRBD1. The V gene end was trimmed by 5 bases and the J gene end by 6 bases; junction bases not matched to a gene: 10. CDR1 is SGHVS and CDR2 is FNYEAQ in the germline V gene. This CDR3 comprises 14 residues. CDR3 sequence: CASSLSGTVGEQYF. As DNA, the CDR3 is TGTGCCAGCAGCCTTTCAGGGACAGTAGGCGAGCAGTACTTC.

This clone was seen only once. The sample carries other DNA sequences with the same CDR3. The chain has TRBV19 and TRBJ2-7; 10 nucleotides line up with TRBD1. With 3 bases clipped from V and 4 bases from J, the junction kept 9 bases outside the gene matches. The CDR3 has 16 amino acids. The germline V gene encodes CDR1 LNHDA and CDR2 SQIVND (reference sequence). CDR3 sequence (DNA): TGTGCCAGTAGTATTGGCCCCGGGACAGGGGTTTACGAGCAGTACTTC. It encodes CASSIGPGTGVYEQYF.